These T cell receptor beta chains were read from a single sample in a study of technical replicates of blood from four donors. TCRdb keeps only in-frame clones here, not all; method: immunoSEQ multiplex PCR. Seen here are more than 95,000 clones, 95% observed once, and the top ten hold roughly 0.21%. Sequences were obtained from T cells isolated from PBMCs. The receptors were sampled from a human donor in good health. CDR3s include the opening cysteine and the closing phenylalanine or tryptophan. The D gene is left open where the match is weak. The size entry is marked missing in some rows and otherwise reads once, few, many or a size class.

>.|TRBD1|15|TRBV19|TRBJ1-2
TGTGCCAGTACCGAAAGGACAGGGGGCTGGTATGGCTACACCTTC
CASTERTGGWYGYTF
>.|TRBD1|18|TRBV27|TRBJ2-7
TGTGCCAGCAGTATCCCGCGGACAGGTACGCTTGGTTCCTACGAGCAGTACTTC
CASSIPRTGTLGSYEQYF
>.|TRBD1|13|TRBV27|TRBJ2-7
TGTGCCAGCAGGAGGGACAGGGGGCGCGAGCAGTACTTC
CASRRDRGREQYF
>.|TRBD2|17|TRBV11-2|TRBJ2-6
TGTGCCAGCAGCCCTCGGACTAGCTCCTCTGGGGCCAACGTCCTGACTTTC
CASSPRTSSSGANVLTF
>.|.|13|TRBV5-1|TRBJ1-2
TGCGCCAGCAGCTTGGCGGGAGGCTATGGCTACACCTTC
CASSLAGGYGYTF
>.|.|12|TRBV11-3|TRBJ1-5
TGTGCCAGCAGCACTTCCGGGGGGCCCCAGCATTTT
CASSTSGGPQHF
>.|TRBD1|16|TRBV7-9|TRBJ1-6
TGTGCCAGCAGCCCGGTCCAGGGGGTACTTAATTCACCCCTCCACTTT
CASSPVQGVLNSPLHF
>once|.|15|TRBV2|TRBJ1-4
TGTGCCAGCAGCGCCCAGACAAGGCGATATGAAAAACTGTTTTTT
CASSAQTRRYEKLFF
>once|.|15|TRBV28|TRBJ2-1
TGTGCCAGCAGTTTAGGATGGACAGAGATGGGCGAGCAGTTCTTC
CASSLGWTEMGEQFF
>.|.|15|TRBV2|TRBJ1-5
TGTGCCAGCAGTGAGGAGACAGTTAGCAATCAGCCCCAGCATTTT
CASSEETVSNQPQHF
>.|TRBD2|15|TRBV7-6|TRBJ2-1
TGTGCCAGCAGCTCAGAGGTAGCGGGAGCGGATGAGCAGTTCTTC
CASSSEVAGADEQFF
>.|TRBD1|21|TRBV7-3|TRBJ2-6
TGTGCCAGCAGCTTAACCGGTGGCATAGGACAGGGCGCCTCTGGGGCCAACGTCCTGACTTTC
CASSLTGGIGQGASGANVLTF
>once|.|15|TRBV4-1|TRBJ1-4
TGCGCCAGCAGCCAAGATGCTGGCGTGGCCCGGGAACTGTTTTTT
CASSQDAGVARELFF
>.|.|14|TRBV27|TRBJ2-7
TGTGCCAGCAGTTTATTCAGGGGCCTCTACGAGCAGTACTTC
CASSLFRGLYEQYF
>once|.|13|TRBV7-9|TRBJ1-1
TGTGCCAGCAGCTTAGCCGGGGGGCCTGAAGCTTTCTTT
CASSLAGGPEAFF
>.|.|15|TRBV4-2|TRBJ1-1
TGTGCCAGCAGCCAAGAGGGAGGGGGTGTCGGTGAAGCTTTCTTT
CASSQEGGGVGEAFF
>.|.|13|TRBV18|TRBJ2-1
TGTGCCAGCTCACCCGGGACCTACAATGAGCAGTTCTTC
CASSPGTYNEQFF
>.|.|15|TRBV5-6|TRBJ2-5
TGTGCCAGCAGCTTGACGGGGAATTTCCAAGAGACCCAGTACTTC
CASSLTGNFQETQYF
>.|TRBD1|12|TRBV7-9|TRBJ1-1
TGTGCCAGCAGCTCAGGGGGCACTGAAGCTTTCTTT
CASSSGGTEAFF
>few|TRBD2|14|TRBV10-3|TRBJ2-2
TGTGCCATCTCTCTAGCGGGAGAATCCGGGGAGCTGTTTTTT
CAISLAGESGELFF
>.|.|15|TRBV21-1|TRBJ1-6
TGTGCCAGCACCCTGACAGGGAACTCTAATTCACCCCTCCACTTT
CASTLTGNSNSPLHF
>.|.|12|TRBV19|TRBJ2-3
TGTGCCAGTAGTTCCACAGTGGATACGCAGTATTTT
CASSSTVDTQYF
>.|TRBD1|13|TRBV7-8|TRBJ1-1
TGTGCCAGCAGCTTAACAGGGGTCACTGAAGCTTTCTTT
CASSLTGVTEAFF
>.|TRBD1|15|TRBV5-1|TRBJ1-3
TGCGCCAGCAGCATGGGGACAGGGGTAGAAAACACCATATATTTT
CASSMGTGVENTIYF
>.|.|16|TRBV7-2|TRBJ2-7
TGTGCCAGCAGTAAGGGGGGCGGGAGCGGTGTAATCGAGCAGTACTTC
CASSKGGGSGVIEQYF
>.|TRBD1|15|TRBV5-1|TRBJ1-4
TGCGCCAGCAGCTCCTGGACAGGGACTAATGAAAAACTGTTTTTT
CASSSWTGTNEKLFF
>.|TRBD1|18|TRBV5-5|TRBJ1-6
TGTGCCAGCAGCTTATTCCCGTTCCTGGCAGGGGGCCTTTCACCCCTCCACTTT
CASSLFPFLAGGLSPLHF
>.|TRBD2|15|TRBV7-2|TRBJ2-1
TGTGCCAGCAGCTTATTAGCTAGCGGGAGCGGCGAGCAGTTCTTC
CASSLLASGSGEQFF
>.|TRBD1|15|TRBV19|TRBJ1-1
TGTGCCAGTAGTATGCGGGACAGTGGTCACACTGAAGCTTTCTTT
CASSMRDSGHTEAFF
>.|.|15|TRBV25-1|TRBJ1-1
TGTGCCAGCAGTGATCTTCAGGGTAGGGACACTGAAGCTTTCTTT
CASSDLQGRDTEAFF
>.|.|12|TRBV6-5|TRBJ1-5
TGTGCTCCTTCACAGCATAATCAGCCCCAGCATTTT
CAPSQHNQPQHF
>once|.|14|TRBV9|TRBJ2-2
TGTGCCAGCAGTTTGGGGACTTACACCGGGGAGCTGTTTTTT
CASSLGTYTGELFF